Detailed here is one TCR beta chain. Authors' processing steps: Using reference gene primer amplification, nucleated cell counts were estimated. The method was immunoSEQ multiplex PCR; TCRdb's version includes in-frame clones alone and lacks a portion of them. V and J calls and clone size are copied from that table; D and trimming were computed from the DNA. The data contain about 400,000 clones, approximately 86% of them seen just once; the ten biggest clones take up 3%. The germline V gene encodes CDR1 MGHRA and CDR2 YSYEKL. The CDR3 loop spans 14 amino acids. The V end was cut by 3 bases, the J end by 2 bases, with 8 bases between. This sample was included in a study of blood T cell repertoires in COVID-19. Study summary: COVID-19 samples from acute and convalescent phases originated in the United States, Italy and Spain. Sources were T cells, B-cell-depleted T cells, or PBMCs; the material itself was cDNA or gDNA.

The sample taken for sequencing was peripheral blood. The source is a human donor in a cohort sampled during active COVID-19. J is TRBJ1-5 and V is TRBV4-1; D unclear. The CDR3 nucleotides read TGCGCCAGCAGCCATGCCGGGGGCAATCAGCCCCAGCATTTT. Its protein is CASSHAGGNQPQHF.